Listed below are T cell receptor beta chains from one sample, sequenced in a study of blood T cells in healthy people across ages. TCRdb reprocessed the 5' RACE reads via MiXCR and lists one record per CDR3 protein. The repertoire holds roughly 700,000 distinct CDR3 sequences, with around 49% as singletons. The sequencing sample was made of blood. These receptors all come from a woman aged 55-70 years in good health. CDR3s include the opening cysteine and the closing phenylalanine or tryptophan.

v_call | cdr3_aa
TRBV7-9 | CASSLTGTITDTQYF
TRBV20-1 | CSARGDTPRTDTQYF
TRBV4-1 | CASSQTIYNEQFF
TRBV4-2 | CASSQADLGNYGYTF
TRBV20-1 | CSARARDPSSYNEQFF
TRBV20-1 | CSAFGGRLSETQYF
TRBV20-1 | CSAQDREGHYKQYF
TRBV24-1 | CATSDRGLAGVGNEQYF
TRBV7-9 | CASSKSGTGGIQPQHF
TRBV7-2 | CASSVRNADTQYF
TRBV2 | CASRLRSSQETQYF
TRBV3-1 | CASTKLRSNTGELFF
TRBV7-2 | CASSLLAGGLTDTQYF
TRBV24-1 | CATSDSLGGSVVGTEAFF
TRBV5-1 | CASSSPDTHYNEQFF
TRBV27 | CASSAGGYSNEKLFF
TRBV5-1 | CASSLDPGPATDTQYF
TRBV6-5 | CASSYSLGESNEQFF
TRBV3-1 | CASSPLGLAGGPEETQYF
TRBV20-1 | CSASTRRGYHEQYF
TRBV27 | CASTRGGWTDTQYF
TRBV6-6 | CASRRQGMNTEAFF
TRBV4-3 | CASSQDDASFSYEQYF
TRBV6-1 | CASSWTESSYEQYF
TRBV6-2/TRBV6-3 | CASSYSRSGRTDTQYF
TRBV12-3/TRBV12-4 | CASSLSQGVGGYTF
TRBV20-1 | CSASLLSGNNEQYF
TRBV3-1 | CASSQGRGYEQYF
TRBV27 | CASSTGGDGYTF
TRBV5-1 | CASSLAPETSNYGYTF
TRBV20-1 | CSASASGTGSIGYGYTF
TRBV24-1 | CATSEYKYRGQETQYF
TRBV20-1 | CSAQDALNTEAFF
TRBV6-2/TRBV6-3 | CASSYSVGGLQGEQFF
TRBV9 | CASSVGAGEGTQYF
TRBV13 | CASSPQNGRKGADTQYF
TRBV10-3 | CVISDLQGVYEQYF
TRBV2 | CASTELAGDLSEQFF
TRBV4-3 | CASSQEARYEQFF
TRBV7-8 | CASSVRHTGLGNSPLHF
TRBV7-8 | CASSRRDSREQYF
TRBV30 | CAWRAGTGGKREQYF
TRBV6-5 | CASSYRLARDYEQYF
TRBV29-1 | CSARTGSLMANEQFF
TRBV15 | CATSRGQLEEGYEQYF
TRBV29-1 | CSVRRAQETQYF
TRBV3-1 | CASSQSTGAFYEQYF
TRBV13 | CASSSRLAGGQETQYF
TRBV5-1 | CACSSSGSSYNEQFF
TRBV4-3 | CASSQAETAYEQYF
TRBV15 | CATSRDLASDQPQHF
TRBV9 | CASSSLVGRASGEQFF
TRBV10-3 | CAISDSKNTEAFF
TRBV24-1 | CATSDRQGREYGYTF